The 10 T cell receptor beta chains given below trace back to one sample, sequenced in a study of cytomegalovirus exposure and HLA in healthy donors. PCR involved 60 Vbeta and 13 Jbeta primers. Repertoires were generated with immunoSEQ multiplex PCR, while TCRdb's copy carries only in-frame clones and drops some. The sample has approximately 61,000 clones, about 61% seen once. Source material: PBMCs. Source of these receptors: a woman aged 45-59 years in good health and CMV-seronegative.

The V gene is TRBV28, the J gene TRBJ1-2, with a tentative D call TRBD1 (5 bases). V dropped 10 bases and J dropped 1 base, with 13 bases sitting between them. The CDR3 sequence is 13 residues long. The germline CDR1 and CDR2 sequences are MDHEN and SYDVKM. The DNA of the CDR3 is TGTGCCACTATATCGGGACTTAACTATGGCTACACCTTC. Residues: CATISGLNYGYTF.

The chain employs TRBV5-6 and TRBJ1-2; 11 bases line up with TRBD1. J gave up 4 bases and V 4 bases, and 9 bases lay outside the gene matches. Germline CDR1 and CDR2: SGHDT and YYEEEE. This CDR3 has 16 residues. Here the CDR3 DNA reads TGTGCCAGCAGCCCGGGAGGGACAGGGGGTGTCTATGGCTACACCTTC. It yields the protein CASSPGGTGGVYGYTF.

This clone was picked up a small number of times. The chain carries TRBV6-6 and TRBJ1-3; 8 bases agree with TRBD1. Trimming took 4 bases from V and 2 from J; bases not matched to a gene: 1. CDR3 size: 14 residues. The germline CDR1 and CDR2 sequences are MNHNY and SVGAGI (reference sequence). The DNA of the CDR3 is TGTGCCAGCAGTTCAGGGGGCACTGGAAACACCATATATTTT. Translated: CASSSGGTGNTIYF.

The chain uses TRBV7-3 and TRBJ2-1; 8 positions agree with TRBD2. With V trimmed by 7 bases and J by 2 bases, 10 bases remained unmatched. This CDR3 comprises 16 residues. Germline CDR1 and CDR2: SGHTA and FQGTGA. The CDR3 DNA reads as TGTGCCAGCACCCTTTCGGGGGGGGAGGCCTACAATGAGCAGTTCTTC. The encoded protein is CASTLSGGEAYNEQFF.

This rearrangement joins TRBV25-1 to TRBJ2-1; D is perhaps TRBD1 (5 bases). Germline loops: CDR1 MGHDK, CDR2 SYGVNS. The CDR3 is 12 residues long. The germline V and J ends were trimmed by 10 bases and 15 bases, with 22 bases remaining between them. The chain's CDR3 is CATQGSLPPRFF. Here the CDR3 DNA reads TGTGCCACCCAGGGATCACTTCCCCCCCGGTTCTTC. Using reference TRBV25-1 and TRBJ2-1 for the parts outside the CDR3, the full variable domain is EADIYQTPRYLVIGTGKKITLECSQTMGHDKMYWYQQDPGMELHLIHYSYGVNSTEKGDLSSESTVSRIRTEHFPLTLESARPSHTSQYLCATQGSLPPRFFGPGTRLTVL.

CDR3 DNA: TGTGCCAGCAGCGGGACTAGCGGGAGTTACGAGCAGTACTTC. Protein product: CASSGTSGSYEQYF. This sequence joins TRBV2 and TRBJ2-7; 14 nucleotides agree with TRBD2. CDR1 SNHLY and CDR2 FYNNEI come from the germline V gene. The CDR3 consists of 14 residues. J lost 4 bases, V lost 6 bases, and 2 bases had no gene match.

The chain combines TRBV5-1 with TRBJ2-2; 8 bases agree with TRBD1. Germline trimming cut 4 bases from V and 5 bases from J; bases unmatched to any gene: 13. Germline V gene sequence: CDR1 SGHRS, CDR2 YFSETQ. The CDR3 is made up of 17 amino acids. This CDR3 is CASSATQGAQATGELFF. In DNA form, the CDR3 reads TGCGCCAGCAGCGCCACGCAGGGGGCGCAGGCGACCGGGGAGCTGTTTTTT.

The J gene is TRBJ1-1, the V gene TRBV13; D may be TRBD1 (5 bases). The CDR3 spans 18 residues. Trimming removed 6 bases at V and 0 bases at J, with 23 bases between. Germline lookup yields CDR1 PRHDT and CDR2 FYEKMQ (reference sequence). The CDR3 nucleotides are TGTGCCAGCAGATCTCTGGAATGGCAGGGCCTAATGAACACTGAAGCTTTCTTT. This gives the protein CASRSLEWQGLMNTEAFF.

The chain is built from TRBV7-8 and TRBJ1-2; D gene unclear. The CDR3 has 17 residues. Per germline, CDR1 SGHVS and CDR2 FQNEAQ. Trimming took 2 bases from V and 4 from J, leaving 20 bases between them. CDR3 residues: CASSLRSPQAPSYGYTF. The CDR3 coding sequence is TGTGCCAGCAGCTTAAGAAGCCCTCAGGCCCCATCCTATGGCTACACCTTC.

The V gene is TRBV10-3, the J gene TRBJ2-7, with TRBD1 matching 8 bases. CDR1 is ENHRY, CDR2 SYGVKD, per germline. The CDR3 covers 13 residues. V shed 7 bases, J shed 3 bases, and the junction held 5 bases outside the gene matches. The CDR3: CAITNGQGYEQYF. The CDR3 DNA follows: TGTGCCATCACTAACGGACAGGGCTACGAGCAGTACTTC.